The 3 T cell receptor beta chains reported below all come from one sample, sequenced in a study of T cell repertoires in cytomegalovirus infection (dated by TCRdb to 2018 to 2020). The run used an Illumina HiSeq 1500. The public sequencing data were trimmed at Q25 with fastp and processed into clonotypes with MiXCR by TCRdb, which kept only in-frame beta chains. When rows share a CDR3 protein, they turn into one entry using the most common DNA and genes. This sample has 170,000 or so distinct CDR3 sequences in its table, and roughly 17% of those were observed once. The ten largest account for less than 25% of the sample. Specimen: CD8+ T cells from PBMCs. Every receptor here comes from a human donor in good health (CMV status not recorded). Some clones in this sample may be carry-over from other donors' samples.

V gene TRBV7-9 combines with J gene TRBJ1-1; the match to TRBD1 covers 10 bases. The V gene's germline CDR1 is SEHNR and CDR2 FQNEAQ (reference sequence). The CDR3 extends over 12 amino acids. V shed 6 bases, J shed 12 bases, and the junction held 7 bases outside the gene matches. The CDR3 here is CASSRGTGEPFF. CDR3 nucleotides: TGTGCCAGCAGTCGGGGGACAGGGGAGCCTTTCTTT. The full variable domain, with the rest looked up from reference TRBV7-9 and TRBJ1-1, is DTGVSQNPRHKITKRGQNVTFRCDPISEHNRLYWYRQTLGQGPEFLTYFQNEAQLEKSRLLSDRFSAERPKGSFSTLEIQRTEQGDSAMYLCASSRGTGEPFFGQGTRLTVV.

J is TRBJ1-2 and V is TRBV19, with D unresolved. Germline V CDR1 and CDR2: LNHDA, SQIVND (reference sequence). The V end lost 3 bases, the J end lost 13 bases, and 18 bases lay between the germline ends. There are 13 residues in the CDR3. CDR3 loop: CASSIKWGRACTF. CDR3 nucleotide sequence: TGTGCCAGTAGTATTAAGTGGGGTAGGGCCTGCACCTTC.

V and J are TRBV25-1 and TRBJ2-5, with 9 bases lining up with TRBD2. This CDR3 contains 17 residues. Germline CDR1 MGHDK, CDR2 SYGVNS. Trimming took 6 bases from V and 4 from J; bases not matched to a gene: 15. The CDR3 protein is CASSTPLAGHYRETQYF. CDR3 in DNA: TGTGCCAGCAGCACCCCCCTAGCGGGGCACTACCGAGAGACCCAGTACTTC.